Listed here are 27 T cell receptor beta chains from one sample, sequenced in a study of CD8 T cells in ankylosing spondylitis. Findings and caveats of the study: There was a TCR beta motif, made of several highly homologous variants, that appeared characteristic of ankylosing spondylitis blood.

TCRdb used MiXCR to reprocess the 5' RACE reads, holding one entry per CDR3 protein. The sample records a few hundred thousand distinct CDR3 sequences, about 22% being singletons. For these TCRs, the target antigens are not known. The sample was blood, either unsorted or a sorted T cell fraction (not recorded which). The receptors were gathered from a male donor with ankylosing spondylitis.

This clonotype was observed a few times. This CDR3 reads CASSQDDRGRNQPQHF. The CDR3 bases are TGTGCCAGCAGCCAAGATGACAGGGGCCGTAATCAGCCCCAGCATTTT. This sequence joins TRBV4-2 and TRBJ1-5, with 8 nucleotides matching TRBD1. Germline lookup yields CDR1 LGHNA and CDR2 YNFKEQ. The V gene end was trimmed by 0 bases and the J gene end by 4 bases; junction bases not matched to a gene: 5. There are 16 residues in the CDR3.

This chain connects TRBV5-1 to TRBJ1-3, with a weak D call TRBD1 (5 bases). CDR1 and CDR2 from the germline V gene are SGHRS and YFSETQ. This CDR3 region has 17 residues. Trimming cost V 4 bases and J 0 bases, with 17 bases left between them. CDR3 in amino acids: CASSRLGTPSSGNTIYF. In DNA form, the CDR3 reads TGCGCCAGCAGCCGGCTCGGGACGCCGAGCTCTGGAAACACCATATATTTT.

The chain links TRBV19 to TRBJ1-1; D uncertain. The CDR3 length is 14 residues. V was clipped by 9 bases and J by 0 bases, with 14 bases between them. The V gene's germline CDR1 is LNHDA and CDR2 SQIVND (reference sequence). CDR3 bases: TGTGCCAGCTCTACCGATTTCATGAACACTGAAGCTTTCTTT. It encodes CASSTDFMNTEAFF. Looking up the rest from reference TRBV19 and TRBJ1-1 gives the full variable domain: DGGITQSPKYLFRKEGQNVTLSCEQNLNHDAMYWYRQDPGQGLRLIYYSQIVNDFQKGDIAEGYSVSREKKESFPLTVTSAQKNPTAFYLCASSTDFMNTEAFFGQGTRLTVV.

This clonotype came up a few times. This chain links TRBV29-1 with TRBJ2-1, with 9 bases matching TRBD1. V lost 4 bases to trimming and J lost 14 bases; unmatched junction nucleotides: 12. Germline V CDR1 and CDR2: SQVTM, ANQGSEA. The CDR3 contains 13 residues. The CDR3 bases are TGCAGCGTTGTAGGGACAGGGCAAGGTAGGAAGTTCTTC. It encodes CSVVGTGQGRKFF.

This clonotype has a handful of counts. The chain employs TRBV10-3 and TRBJ2-3; D not resolved. V shed 2 bases and J shed 2 bases, with 8 bases lying between them. Germline values: CDR1 ENHRY, CDR2 SYGVKD. The CDR3 covers 14 residues. The CDR3 protein is CAISERQDTDTQYF. In nucleotides, the CDR3 is TGTGCCATCAGTGAGCGGCAGGACACAGATACGCAGTATTTT.

The table lists this clonotype with many counts. The CDR3 is CSVAATGEETQYF. CDR3 bases: TGCAGCGTTGCAGCTACAGGGGAAGAGACCCAGTACTTC. The chain uses TRBV29-1 and TRBJ2-5, with 7 bases aligning to TRBD1. After removal of 4 bases from V and 3 bases from J, the junction contained 5 bases not matched to a gene. The CDR3 has 13 amino acids. The germline gives CDR1 SQVTM, CDR2 ANQGSEA. The full variable domain, completed using reference TRBV29-1 and TRBJ2-5, is SAVISQKPSRDICQRGTSLTIQCQVDSQVTMMFWYRQQPGQSLTLIATANQGSEATYESGFVIDKFPISRPNLTFSTLTVSNMSPEDSSIYLCSVAATGEETQYFGPGTRLLVL.

The chain couples TRBV5-1 to TRBJ2-1; D gene uncertain. Trimming removed 1 base from V and 2 bases from J, with 13 bases in between. CDR1 is SGHRS and CDR2 is YFSETQ in the germline V gene. The CDR3 is made up of 16 amino acids. The CDR3 DNA reads TGCGCCAGCAGCTTGTCCGGCCCAATCACCTACAATGAGCAGTTCTTC. The encoded protein is CASSLSGPITYNEQFF.

This clonotype was observed a few times. The chain employs TRBV15 and TRBJ2-7; D remains unclear. V gave up 3 bases and J gave up 6 bases, with 12 bases separating them. The CDR3 has 13 amino acids. Germline V gene data show CDR1 as LNHNV and CDR2 as YYDKDF (reference sequence). Here the CDR3 DNA reads TGTGCCACCAGCAGTCTTCCTACGGGCGAGCAGTACTTC. It encodes CATSSLPTGEQYF.

The DNA for the CDR3 is TGCGCCAGCAGCCAAGGTGCGGGGATCTCTGTCACAGATACGCAGTATTTT. It encodes CASSQGAGISVTDTQYF. The genes are TRBV4-3 and TRBJ2-3; D is possibly TRBD2 (6 bases). The CDR3 totals 17 residues. Germline CDR1 is LGHNA and CDR2 is YSLEER. Trimming removed 1 base from V and 2 bases from J, with 16 bases in between.

This clonotype was observed a handful of times. V is TRBV7-3 and J is TRBJ2-3; D remains ambiguous. Germline V gives CDR1 SGHTA, CDR2 FQGTGA. CDR3 size: 14 residues. Trimming took off 2 bases at V and 2 bases at J, with 8 bases between the two ends. This chain's CDR3 is CASSLSDPTDTQYF. The CDR3, as DNA: TGTGCCAGCAGCTTATCGGACCCCACAGATACGCAGTATTTT.

V and J are TRBV29-1 and TRBJ2-3, with 10 bases fitting TRBD2. V trimming: 7 bases; J trimming: 4 bases; junction bases outside the gene matches: 8. Germline V gene sequence: CDR1 SQVTM, CDR2 ANQGSEA. CDR3 size: 14 residues. This CDR3 reads CSAEGTSVPDTQYF. CDR3 coding DNA: TGCAGCGCCGAAGGGACTAGCGTACCAGATACGCAGTATTTT.

This clonotype was observed a handful of times. J is TRBJ2-4 and V is TRBV7-4, with D unclear. The germline V gene encodes CDR1 SGHVT and CDR2 SQSDAQ. The CDR3 covers 16 residues. V lost 7 bases and J lost 0, with 16 bases in between. Written as DNA, the CDR3 is TGTGCCAGCATTCTGGGGTCAGGACCAGCCAAAAACATTCAGTACTTC. It translates to CASILGSGPAKNIQYF.

V is TRBV18 and J is TRBJ2-3, with 13 positions matching TRBD2. Per germline, CDR1 KGHSH and CDR2 LQKENI. The CDR3 length is 17 residues. V shed 4 bases, J shed 3 bases, and the junction held 7 bases outside the gene matches. CDR3 bases: TGTGCCAGCTCACACGGGACTAGCGGGATCCCGACAGATACGCAGTATTTT. Protein product: CASSHGTSGIPTDTQYF.

The chain carries TRBV4-1 and TRBJ1-5; tentatively, D is TRBD1 (5 bases). V lost 1 base to trimming and J lost 2 bases, with 15 bases between them. Germline-derived CDR1 and CDR2 are MGHRA and YSYEKL. The CDR3 loop spans 17 amino acids. CDR3 in amino acids: CASSQAIPGRGNQPQHF. As DNA, the CDR3 is TGCGCCAGCAGCCAAGCGATCCCAGGGAGGGGCAATCAGCCCCAGCATTTT.

Only a few counts were recorded for this clonotype. V is TRBV5-1 and J is TRBJ2-3; 13 nucleotides match TRBD2. The CDR3 is 16 amino acids. In germline, CDR1 is SGHRS, CDR2 YFSETQ. The V segment lost 4 bases and the J segment 0 bases; nucleotides outside the gene matches: 2. The CDR3 region has the DNA TGCGCCAGCAGCGCGGGACTAGCGGGAAGCACAGATACGCAGTATTTT. The encoded protein is CASSAGLAGSTDTQYF.

This clonotype was counted a few times. The chain couples TRBV5-8 to TRBJ1-2; tentative D call: TRBD1 (5 bases). Trimming took off 0 bases at V and 2 bases at J, with 11 bases between the two ends. CDR1 and CDR2 from the germline V gene are SGHTS and YDEGEE. The CDR3 sequence is 15 residues long. CDR3 nucleotides: TGTGCCAGCAGCTTGGCAAGGGGACTAAACTATGGCTACACCTTC. Protein sequence: CASSLARGLNYGYTF.

This clonotype showed up many times. The CDR3 bases are TGTGCCAGCAGCCCTCCAAGAGTTAGTGAGCAGTTCTTC. Protein product: CASSPPRVSEQFF. V is TRBV14 and J is TRBJ2-1, with D unclear. The V and J ends lost 4 bases and 9 bases respectively, with 13 bases between them. This CDR3 has 13 residues. Germline values: CDR1 SGHDN, CDR2 FVKESK. Filled out from reference TRBV14 and TRBJ2-1, the complete variable domain reads EAGVTQFPSHSVIEKGQTVTLRCDPISGHDNLYWYRRVMGKEIKFLLHFVKESKQDESGMPNNRFLAERTGGTYSTLKVQPAELEDSGVYFCASSPPRVSEQFFGPGTRLTVL.

Ten or more counts support this clonotype. The chain employs TRBV5-1 and TRBJ2-7; 7 nucleotides line up with TRBD2. The V gene end was trimmed by 0 bases and the J gene end by 5 bases; junction bases not matched to a gene: 14. The CDR3 covers 17 residues. Germline CDR1 and CDR2: SGHRS and YFSETQ. CDR3 DNA: TGCGCCAGCAGCTTGGCCATAGGCGGGAGCCTTTCCGACGAGCAGTACTTC. It codes for CASSLAIGGSLSDEQYF.

The V call is TRBV4-2, the J call TRBJ2-3; weak D call: TRBD2 (5 bases). Germline V lookup: CDR1 LGHNA, CDR2 YNFKEQ. This CDR3 is built from 14 residues. V was trimmed by 1 base and J by 4 bases, leaving 9 bases between them. The DNA for the CDR3 is TGTGCCAGCAGCCAAGGAGTTAGCGCAGATACGCAGTATTTT. It codes for CASSQGVSADTQYF.

This clonotype was counted many times. The J gene is TRBJ2-1, the V gene TRBV5-1; 8 positions match TRBD2. Trimming cost V 3 bases and J 8 bases; bases outside gene matches: 4. This CDR3 comprises 13 residues. Germline V CDR1 and CDR2: SGHRS, YFSETQ. The CDR3 region has the DNA TGCGCCAGCAGCTCCTTGACTAGCGATGAGCAGTTCTTC. This sequence encodes CASSSLTSDEQFF.

This clonotype appeared a few times. J is TRBJ2-1 and V is TRBV7-9; perhaps D is TRBD1 or TRBD2 (5 bases each). Deletions cut 5 bases from V and 7 bases from J, with 12 bases between. Looked up from germline, CDR1 is SEHNR and CDR2 is FQNEAQ (reference sequence). The CDR3 covers 13 residues. The CDR3 here is CASSPSGSNEQFF. The DNA of the CDR3 is TGTGCCAGCAGCCCCTCAGGGAGTAATGAGCAGTTCTTC.

The CDR3 is CASKTTRQGSGDTQYF. In DNA form, the CDR3 reads TGCGCCAGCAAAACTACGCGACAGGGGTCAGGCGATACGCAGTATTTT. The chain uses TRBV5-1 and TRBJ2-3, with TRBD1 matching over 8 bases. Per the germline V gene, CDR1 is SGHRS and CDR2 is YFSETQ. The CDR3 is 16 residues long. V was clipped by 6 bases and J by 6 bases; unmatched bases: 15.

The CDR3 bases are TGTGCCAGCAGTTTTTATAGGGGGGGTGGCTCACCCCTCCACTTT. The encoded protein is CASSFYRGGGSPLHF. The gene calls are TRBV28 and TRBJ1-6; weak D call: TRBD1 (6 bases). Trimming left V 3 bases short and J 10 bases short, with 16 bases between. This CDR3 contains 15 residues. Germline-derived CDR1 and CDR2 are MDHEN and SYDVKM.

This chain connects TRBV7-2 to TRBJ2-1; D possibly corresponds to TRBD1 (6 bases). Trimming removed 6 bases at V and 8 bases at J, with 20 bases between. Germline assignment: CDR1 SGHTA and CDR2 FQGNSA. The CDR3 covers 15 residues. For the CDR3, the DNA is TGTGCCAGCAGGCCAGGGGTGGGGGCGAGCCATGAGCAGTTCTTC. Residues: CASRPGVGASHEQFF.

This clonotype appeared many times. One end of the junction varies from germline; a read error may be responsible. The genes are TRBV5-1 and TRBJ1-6; 8 bases are a match to TRBD1. Germline V lookup: CDR1 SGHRS, CDR2 YFSETQ. This CDR3 comprises 14 residues. CDR3 protein: CASSPDRANSPLHF. DNA for the CDR3: TGTGCCAGCTCACCGGACAGGGCTAATTCACCCCTCCACTTT.

The chain couples TRBV6-1 to TRBJ2-4; 9 positions match TRBD1. V lost 4 bases, J lost 0 bases, and 13 bases stayed unmatched. The CDR3 runs 19 residues. CDR1 is MNHNS and CDR2 is SASEGT in the germline V gene. This chain's CDR3 is CASSGTGTGPARAKNIQYF. The CDR3 nucleotides are TGTGCCAGCAGTGGAACCGGGACAGGGCCAGCTAGAGCCAAAAACATTCAGTACTTC.

V gene TRBV24-1 combines with J gene TRBJ2-1; tentatively, D is TRBD2 (5 bases). The CDR3 is 13 amino acids. The V end lost 4 bases, the J end lost 9 bases, and 12 bases lay between the germline ends. Per the germline V gene, CDR1 is KGHDR and CDR2 is SFDVKD. CDR3 region: CATSEIGSSEQFF. The CDR3 nucleotides are TGTGCCACCAGTGAAATAGGGAGTAGTGAGCAGTTCTTC.